This T cell receptor (beta chain) was captured in a study of T cell responses to AZD1222 COVID-19 vaccine. Here immunoSEQ multiplex PCR was the method, and the copy in TCRdb shows in-frame clones only, minus some. Seen here are about 120,000 clones, about nine tenths observed once, and the top ten hold under 9%. Study results and caveats: Seropositivity was recorded at baseline in only six AZD1222 recipients. Without day 14 samples, only post-peak T cell repertoires were studied. Close to half of spike-specific TCRs reportedly recognize unmutated variant regions.

The CDR3 is 16 residues long. From germline, CDR1 is KGHSH and CDR2 LQKENI. J was trimmed by 8 bases and V by 0 bases; bases with no gene match: 8. Comments on this clone: The antigen remains undetermined.

The genes are TRBV18 and TRBJ1-4; the match to TRBD1 covers 8 bases. The sequencing used peripheral blood, collected 28 days after the second AZD1222 dose. This clonotype originated in an adult who received the AZD1222 COVID-19 vaccine. For the CDR3, the DNA is TGTGCCAGCTCACCACCCAGGACAGGGAAAGACGAAAAACTGTTTTTT. Translating it yields CASSPPRTGKDEKLFF.